This T cell receptor beta chain is drawn from a study of shared clonotypes between healthy human individuals (dated by TCRdb to 2018 to 2021). Study-wide context: The cohort comprised two women and a few men aged 18 to 49 years. Per donor, three plates each were used for CD4 naive and CD4 memory, two for CD8 naive, and one for CD8 memory. Blood TCR repertoires of a handful of healthy adults were deeply sequenced to estimate repertoire size and the extent of clonotype sharing between individuals. Different laboratories and diverse techniques were used to prepare libraries and sequence TCR repertoires, to increase sequencing depth and limit assay-specific biases. Per donor, leukapheresis produced somewhere between about 0.8 and 9 billion PBMCs.

TCR CDR3 regions were amplified from genomic DNA by multiplex PCR using the deep immunoSEQ assay. Extracted genomic DNA from each cell subset was distributed evenly across all wells of several immunoSEQ 96-well plates, and each plate was treated as a replicate. For sorted subsets, each replicate PCR was loaded with approximately 200 ng genomic DNA, equivalent to 30,000 or so T cell genomes. Purified libraries were quantified with a Qubit 3.0 fluorometer, sized on a Bioanalyzer 2100, and re-quantified with the KAPA Library Quantification kit. Each immunoSEQ 96-well plate was sequenced on its own single-read 150-cycle Illumina NextSeq 550 flow cell. In the authors' own workflow: The immunoSEQ output contained only junctional sequences without quality scores, so filtering could not match that applied to full-length reads. Sequences were annotated with PyIR, a Python wrapper for IgBLAST v1.9, using IMGT germline references to assign V/J genes and CDR3. Reads were filtered out if the reads had weak V/J assignments (E-value above 1e-6), no CDR3, stop codons, out-of-frame junctions, or ambiguous translated residues. V3J clonotypes were defined as sequences sharing the same inferred V gene, J gene, and CDR3 amino acid sequence. Percentage overlap between repertoires was calculated by dividing the number of shared unique clonotypes by the size of the smaller repertoire. Richness of each repertoire was evaluated using RTK rarefaction, the Chao1 estimator, and Recon v2.1 estimates of unobserved clonotypes. For all TCRbeta clonotypes obtained by the gDNA method from a handful of donors, generation probabilities were computed with OLGA. TCRdb carries this immuneACCESS record with in-frame sequences only. Its versions omit some clonotypes, under half of them owing to an unresolved V gene in the studies checked, with the rest unexplained. Clone size and the V and J calls come from that table; the DNA yielded D and trimming. The sample records 1 million to 1.2 million clones, 77% of which are singletons. 0.89% of the sample goes to the ten largest clones.

What the study reported, not specific to this receptor: Because the study included a small number of donors, the genetic and exposure-history diversity represented was limited. Only blood was sampled, and tissue TCR repertoires likely differ from those in blood. Based on pairwise subsampling, the degree of clonotype sharing among donors was expected to be affected by sequencing depth. When a few donors were compared, the shared fraction of clonotypes was around 5% for naive CD4, more than 3% for naive CD8, more than 2% for memory CD4, and less than 0.45% for memory CD8. Compared with non-shared clonotypes, clonotypes shared by all four sorted-subset donors had higher generation probabilities. Even with the large sequencing depth, rarefaction of the sorted-subset datasets indicated that sequencing was incomplete. Naive subsets generally had larger estimated clonotype richness than memory subsets.

This clone was found a few times. Its cognate antigen has yet to be identified. Base-call qualities are not available, and no considerably larger clone is one nucleotide away. The CDR3 runs 14 residues from the cysteine to the phenylalanine. Solely the CDR3 DNA is kept, with 42 bases framed from the first base. Cut back by 0 bases and 5 bases, the V and J ends lie 8 bases apart. Sequences SGHRS (CDR1) and YFSETQ (CDR2) are obtained from the germline V gene. The donors were healthy, HIV-negative adults with no recently reported acute infections or vaccinations. Every donor was a Caucasian adult residing in Nashville, Tennessee, USA. CD4+ T cells were enriched through magnetic negative selection, after which naive cells were positively selected on CD45RA and the remaining negative fraction served as the memory subset. Blood was obtained by leukapheresis, after which PBMCs were separated by Ficoll-Histopaque density gradient centrifugation and cryopreserved in liquid nitrogen vapor phase. Purity and quantity of every magnetically sorted T cell population were checked by analytical flow cytometry. From each sorted fraction, genomic DNA was isolated and quantified by UV absorbance on a Nanodrop 2000c.

The chain was built from TRBV5-1 and TRBJ1-4, with no confident D gene call. The receptor was derived from a man between 18 and 35 years old in good health. Some clones in this sample may be carry-over from other donors' samples. The sequenced material came from memory CD4+ T cells from PBMCs. In light of the paper, this sample's cell subset or site label describes: CD45RA-negative fraction. The CDR3 has the sequence CASSLERMNEKLFF. The base sequence is TGCGCCAGCAGCTTGGAAAGGATGAATGAAAAACTGTTTTTT.